Here is one TCR beta chain with its context. The sample originates from a study of T cell changes during pregnancy in multiple sclerosis. Profiling relied on immunoSEQ multiplex PCR, and the TCRdb table lists in-frame clones only, not all of them. The sample contains tens of thousands of clones, around 90% of which appear only once. Germline CDR1 reads PRHDT; CDR2 reads FYEKMQ (reference sequence). The CDR3 is made up of 13 amino acids. The V gene lost 5 bases and the J gene lost 0 bases, with 2 bases spanning the gap. The sequence was collected from a female donor with multiple sclerosis, enrolled in a pregnancy study. The V gene is TRBV13, the J gene TRBJ2-6; unclear D gene. This specimen was CD4+ T cells from peripheral blood mononuclear cells, taken in the second trimester of pregnancy. In nucleotides, the CDR3 is TGTGCCAGCAGCCTCTCTGGGGCCAACGTCCTGACTTTC. Amino acid sequence: CASSLSGANVLTF.